These 9 T cell receptor beta chains were all obtained from the same sample, sequenced in a study of shared clonotypes between healthy human individuals. The data were produced by immunoSEQ multiplex PCR, yet TCRdb's version contains in-frame clones alone and is incomplete. This table has some 1,900,000 clones, over 85% appearing once. In the naive CD8 group, cells lacked CD45RO and were positively selected for CCR7, so terminally differentiated effector memory CD45RA+ cells were left out. The sequencing input was naive CD8+ T cells sorted from blood. The receptors shown here come from a man between 18 and 35 years old in good health.

The chain couples TRBV4-3 to TRBJ2-6, with 9 bases identical to TRBD1. The CDR3 spans 18 residues. J lost 2 bases, V lost 3 bases, and 8 bases had no gene match. Looked up from germline, CDR1 is LGHNA and CDR2 is YSLEER. CDR3 loop: CASSQGTGSFAGANVLTF. CDR3 nucleotide sequence: TGCGCCAGCAGCCAGGGGACAGGGAGTTTTGCTGGGGCCAACGTCCTGACTTTC.

This chain joins TRBV28 and TRBJ1-5; maybe TRBD1 (5 bases). Trimming left V 6 bases short and J 0 bases short, with 18 bases between. This CDR3 is built from 17 residues. The germline V gene has CDR1 MDHEN and CDR2 SYDVKM. For the CDR3, the DNA is TGTGCCAGCAGACCCCAGGGAGGCGGGTATAGCAATCAGCCCCAGCATTTT. Translation gives CASRPQGGGYSNQPQHF.

J is TRBJ1-2 and V is TRBV2; 8 positions match TRBD1. Germline V CDR1 and CDR2: SNHLY, FYNNEI. The ends lost 6 bases at V and 4 bases at J; junction bases unmatched: 7. The length of the CDR3 is 14 residues. The CDR3 DNA sequence: TGTGCCAGCAGCCTGGACAGGGAAGGCTATGGCTACACCTTC. Protein sequence: CASSLDREGYGYTF.

In this sample, this clone turned up once. The chain combines TRBV6-5 with TRBJ2-1, with D perhaps TRBD2 (5 bases). Trimming cost V 3 bases and J 3 bases, with 12 bases left between them. Germline V CDR1 and CDR2: MNHEY, SVGAGI. The CDR3 has 15 amino acids. CDR3 in DNA: TGTGCCAGCAGTTATGGGTGGGAGAACTACAATGAGCAGTTCTTC. It yields the protein CASSYGWENYNEQFF.

CDR3 DNA: TGTGCCAGCAGTGAAGTGTTGGACGGCTGGGAGACCCAGTACTTC. Its translation is CASSEVLDGWETQYF. The chain links TRBV6-1 to TRBJ2-5; D is unresolved. The length of the CDR3 is 15 residues. CDR1 and CDR2 from the germline V gene are MNHNS and SASEGT. Trimming removed 1 base at V and 5 bases at J, with 14 bases between.

The chain is built from TRBV5-1 and TRBJ2-3; D is unresolved. The CDR3 covers 12 residues. The V gene lost 0 bases and the J gene lost 8 bases, with 7 bases spanning the gap. Germline-derived CDR1 and CDR2 are SGHRS and YFSETQ. The DNA for the CDR3 is TGCGCCAGCAGCTTGGACATGAGTACGCAGTATTTT. Protein sequence: CASSLDMSTQYF. The variable domain in full, with the rest retrieved from reference TRBV5-1 and TRBJ2-3, is KAGVTQTPRYLIKTRGQQVTLSCSPISGHRSVSWYQQTPGQGLQFLFEYFSETQRNKGNFPGRFSGRQFSNSRSEMNVSTLELGDSALYLCASSLDMSTQYFGPGTRLTVL.

The V gene is TRBV30, the J gene TRBJ2-5; D is undetermined. Germline V gene data show CDR1 as GTSNPN and CDR2 as SVGIG (reference sequence). Trimming left V 3 bases short and J 4 bases short, with 9 bases between. The CDR3 has 12 amino acids. The CDR3 loop reads CAWSVITETQYF. Written as DNA, the CDR3 is TGTGCCTGGAGCGTAATAACAGAGACCCAGTACTTC.

This chain connects TRBV7-9 to TRBJ2-2, with TRBD2 matching over 10 bases. The germline CDR1 and CDR2 sequences are SEHNR and FQNEAQ (reference sequence). V was pared by 3 bases and J by 6 bases, with 4 bases of the junction left unmatched. The CDR3 extends over 15 amino acids. CDR3 protein: CASSFFLAGAGELFF. The CDR3 bases are TGTGCCAGCAGCTTCTTCCTAGCGGGGGCCGGGGAGCTGTTTTTT.

This clone was seen once. V usage is TRBV11-2 and J usage is TRBJ2-5; D may be TRBD1 or TRBD2 (5 bases each). The CDR3 runs to 15 residues. Trimming took 1 base from V and 4 from J, leaving 13 bases between them. CDR1 SGHAT and CDR2 FQNNGV come from the germline V gene. CDR3 sequence reads: CASSLGQGGRETQYF. The CDR3 coding sequence is TGTGCCAGCAGCTTAGGGCAGGGTGGGAGAGAGACCCAGTACTTC.